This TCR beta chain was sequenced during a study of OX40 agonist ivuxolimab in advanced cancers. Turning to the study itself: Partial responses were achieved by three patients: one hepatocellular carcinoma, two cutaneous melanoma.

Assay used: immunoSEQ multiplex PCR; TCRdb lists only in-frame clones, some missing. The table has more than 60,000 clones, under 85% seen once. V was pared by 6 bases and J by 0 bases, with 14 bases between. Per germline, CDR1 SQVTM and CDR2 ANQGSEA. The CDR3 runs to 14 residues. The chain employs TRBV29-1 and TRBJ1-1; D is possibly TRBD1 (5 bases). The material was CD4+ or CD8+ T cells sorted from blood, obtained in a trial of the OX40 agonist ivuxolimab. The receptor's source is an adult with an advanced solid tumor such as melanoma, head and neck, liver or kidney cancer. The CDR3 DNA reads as TGCAGCGTAGAGCCAGGGACTATGAACACTGAAGCTTTCTTT. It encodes CSVEPGTMNTEAFF. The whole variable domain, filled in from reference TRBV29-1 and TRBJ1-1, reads SAVISQKPSRDICQRGTSLTIQCQVDSQVTMMFWYRQQPGQSLTLIATANQGSEATYESGFVIDKFPISRPNLTFSTLTVSNMSPEDSSIYLCSVEPGTMNTEAFFGQGTRLTVV.